Presented here are 32 T cell receptor beta chains from one specimen sequenced in a study of T cell repertoires in cytomegalovirus infection. TCRdb re-called the reads with MiXCR, one entry per CDR3 protein. The data contain fewer than 200,000 distinct CDR3 sequences, over 13% of them singletons. Sequencing used PBMCs. These receptors all come from a human donor in good health (CMV status not recorded). Some clones in this sample may be carry-over from other donors' samples.

The rearrangement uses TRBV12-3 or TRBV12-4 and TRBJ2-1; 9 bases are a match to TRBD2. The V gene end was trimmed by 1 base and the J gene end by 8 bases; junction bases not matched to a gene: 3. This CDR3 has 14 amino acids. CDR3 region: CASSLERGAHEQFF. CDR3 DNA: TGTGCCAGCAGTTTAGAGCGGGGGGCCCATGAGCAGTTCTTC.

The chain has TRBV20-1 and TRBJ1-2, with TRBD1 identical over 8 bases. Trimming cost V 8 bases and J 3 bases; bases outside gene matches: 8. Germline V gives CDR1 DFQATT, CDR2 SNEGSKA (reference sequence). The CDR3 contains 13 residues. CDR3 DNA sequence: TGCAGTCCGCGGACAGGGTCTGACTATGGCTACACCTTC. Translated, it gives CSPRTGSDYGYTF.

This clonotype was detected many times. This sequence joins TRBV7-9 and TRBJ2-3; 10 nucleotides match TRBD2. Trimming removed 8 bases from V and 0 bases from J; junction bases left unmatched: 8. Looked up from germline, CDR1 is SEHNR and CDR2 is FQNEAQ (reference sequence). CDR3 size: 16 residues. CDR3 bases: TGTGCCAGCCTCTCTAGCGGGAGAGAGAGCACAGATACGCAGTATTTT. Translating gives CASLSSGRESTDTQYF. The whole variable domain, remainder taken from reference TRBV7-9 and TRBJ2-3, is DTGVSQNPRHKITKRGQNVTFRCDPISEHNRLYWYRQTLGQGPEFLTYFQNEAQLEKSRLLSDRFSAERPKGSFSTLEIQRTEQGDSAMYLCASLSSGRESTDTQYFGPGTRLTVL.

V and J are TRBV12-3 or TRBV12-4 and TRBJ1-1; tentative D call: TRBD1 (6 bases). With 2 bases removed from V and 6 bases from J, the gap between germline ends came to 16 bases. This CDR3 spans 15 amino acids. The chain's CDR3 is CASSLLGTSIAEAFF. In DNA form, the CDR3 reads TGTGCCAGCAGTTTATTAGGGACATCCATAGCTGAAGCTTTCTTT.

This clonotype was counted many times. Here the CDR3 DNA reads TGTGCCAGCAGCTTAGCGGTATCGGGGTATTCCGCCATGAACACTGAAGCTTTCTTT. This encodes CASSLAVSGYSAMNTEAFF. V is TRBV7-2 and J is TRBJ1-1; D ambiguous. Between the trimmed V and J ends, which lost 0 bases and 0 bases, there was a span of 20 bases. Germline V gene data show CDR1 as SGHTA and CDR2 as FQGNSA. CDR3 length equals 19 residues.

This clonotype was seen a few times. The chain employs TRBV5-1 and TRBJ2-2, with 8 bases matching TRBD1. The germline gives CDR1 SGHRS, CDR2 YFSETQ. V shed 4 bases and J 7 bases; nucleotides not matched to a gene: 9. This CDR3 has 15 residues. This CDR3 reads CASSRQGPLDGELFF. DNA for the CDR3: TGCGCCAGCAGCCGACAGGGGCCACTGGACGGGGAGCTGTTTTTT. The whole variable domain, filled in from reference TRBV5-1 and TRBJ2-2, reads KAGVTQTPRYLIKTRGQQVTLSCSPISGHRSVSWYQQTPGQGLQFLFEYFSETQRNKGNFPGRFSGRQFSNSRSEMNVSTLELGDSALYLCASSRQGPLDGELFFGEGSRLTVL.

The chain links TRBV20-1 to TRBJ2-1; D ambiguous. The V end lost 4 bases, the J end lost 0 bases, and 10 bases lay between the germline ends. Germline assignment: CDR1 DFQATT and CDR2 SNEGSKA (reference sequence). This CDR3 has 14 amino acids. The CDR3 sequence is CSAIRIASYNEQFF. In nucleotides, the CDR3 is TGCAGTGCTATTAGGATCGCCTCCTACAATGAGCAGTTCTTC.

This clonotype was detected many times. The chain uses TRBV2 and TRBJ2-2, with no clear D. The V gene lost 8 bases and the J gene lost 0 bases, with 10 bases spanning the gap. This CDR3 is built from 14 residues. The germline V gene encodes CDR1 SNHLY and CDR2 FYNNEI. The CDR3 sequence: CASGKGSNTGELFF. The CDR3 nucleotides read TGTGCCAGCGGAAAAGGTTCGAACACCGGGGAGCTGTTTTTT. The full variable domain, completed using reference TRBV2 and TRBJ2-2, is EPEVTQTPSHQVTQMGQEVILRCVPISNHLYFYWYRQILGQKVEFLVSFYNNEISEKSEIFDDQFSVERPDGSNFTLKIRSTKLEDSAMYFCASGKGSNTGELFFGEGSRLTVL.

The CDR3 nucleotides are TGCGCCAGCAGCTTCGATGGGACACCAACTGAAGCTTTCTTT. It codes for CASSFDGTPTEAFF. This chain uses TRBV5-1 with TRBJ1-1; tentative D call: TRBD1 (6 bases). V shed 2 bases and J shed 5 bases, with 13 bases lying between them. The CDR3 is made up of 14 amino acids. CDR1 and CDR2 (germline): SGHRS, YFSETQ.

The chain recombines TRBV2 with TRBJ1-6; D remains ambiguous. V lost 3 bases and J lost 3, with 9 bases in between. The CDR3 sequence is 15 residues long. Looked up from germline, CDR1 is SNHLY and CDR2 is FYNNEI. The CDR3 loop is CASSDRGNYNSPLHF. CDR3 DNA sequence: TGTGCCAGCAGTGACCGGGGAAACTATAATTCACCCCTCCACTTT.

The sample holds many counts of this clonotype. The chain has TRBV20-1 and TRBJ1-5, with a weak D call TRBD1 (6 bases). Germline lookup yields CDR1 DFQATT and CDR2 SNEGSKA (reference sequence). With 0 bases removed from V and 2 bases from J, the gap between germline ends came to 11 bases. The CDR3 spans 15 residues. The CDR3 reads CSAREGAVGNQPQHF. As DNA, the CDR3 is TGCAGTGCTAGAGAGGGGGCCGTAGGCAATCAGCCCCAGCATTTT.

The chain couples TRBV24-1 to TRBJ2-5; 11 bases map to TRBD2. CDR3 size: 16 residues. V was pared by 1 base and J by 5 bases, with 5 bases of the junction left unmatched. The V gene's germline CDR1 is KGHDR and CDR2 SFDVKD. CDR3 sequence reads: CATSDLTSGSVETQYF. The CDR3 DNA is TGTGCCACCAGTGATTTAACTAGCGGGAGTGTGGAGACCCAGTACTTC.

This clonotype was seen a few times. The rearrangement links TRBV5-1 to TRBJ2-5; tentatively, D is TRBD2 (5 bases). Germline V CDR1 and CDR2: SGHRS, YFSETQ. The CDR3 has 17 amino acids. V was clipped by 2 bases and J by 4 bases, with 21 bases between them. The CDR3 nucleotides read TGCGCCAGCAGCTTTGGTACGGGTCTAGCTGGAACAGAGACCCAGTACTTC. This codes for CASSFGTGLAGTETQYF.

This clonotype has just a few counts. The chain employs TRBV5-1 and TRBJ1-3, with no clear D. This CDR3 region has 15 residues. Between the trimmed V and J ends, which lost 4 bases and 0 bases, there was a span of 11 bases. Germline CDR1 reads SGHRS; CDR2 reads YFSETQ. The DNA of the CDR3 is TGCGCCAGCAGCGCCTCCGGAGCCTCTGGAAACACCATATATTTT. It yields the protein CASSASGASGNTIYF.

In DNA form, the CDR3 reads TGTGCCAGCAGCTTCCTAGGGAGCCAGGATGAAAAACTGTTTTTT. Residues: CASSFLGSQDEKLFF. The rearrangement uses TRBV7-9 and TRBJ1-4; D not certain. CDR3 length equals 15 residues. V shed 3 bases and J shed 6 bases, with 14 bases lying between them. Per the germline V gene, CDR1 is SEHNR and CDR2 is FQNEAQ (reference sequence).

The gene calls are TRBV29-1 and TRBJ2-4, with D possibly called TRBD1 or TRBD2 (5 bases each). The CDR3 runs 13 residues. Germline V gene lookup returns CDR1 SQVTM and CDR2 ANQGSEA. V was cut by 6 bases and J by 0 bases, with 9 bases left in between. The CDR3 reads CSVEGRAKNIQYF. CDR3 DNA sequence: TGCAGCGTCGAGGGACGAGCCAAAAACATTCAGTACTTC.

Concerning this clonotype itself: This sequence may be a read error, since a much larger clone differs from it by one base. The J gene is TRBJ2-1, the V gene TRBV20-1; D unclear. CDR3 length equals 13 residues. Per germline, CDR1 DFQATT and CDR2 SNEGSKA (reference sequence). CDR3 sequence (DNA): TGCAGTGCCCAGGATCGTTACAACAATGAGCAGCTCTTC. Translating it yields CSAQDRYNNEQLF.

The rearrangement joins TRBV13 to TRBJ2-3; D is ambiguous. Germline values: CDR1 PRHDT, CDR2 FYEKMQ (reference sequence). V was pared by 5 bases and J by 2 bases, with 20 bases between. This CDR3 has 17 amino acids. The CDR3 loop is CASSPGSGPGPTDTQYF. In DNA, the CDR3 is TGTGCCAGCAGCCCTGGTTCGGGCCCCGGGCCCACAGATACGCAGTATTTT. The whole variable domain, filled in from reference TRBV13 and TRBJ2-3, reads AAGVIQSPRHLIKEKRETATLKCYPIPRHDTVYWYQQGPGQDPQFLISFYEKMQSDKGSIPDRFSAQQFSDYHSELNMSSLELGDSALYFCASSPGSGPGPTDTQYFGPGTRLTVL.

This clonotype came up a few times. The chain joins TRBV29-1 to TRBJ2-6; 8 bases fit TRBD2. J was trimmed by 3 bases and V by 7 bases; bases with no gene match: 2. Germline-derived CDR1 and CDR2 are SQVTM and ANQGSEA. The CDR3 totals 13 residues. The CDR3: CSGGTSGANVLTF. Here the CDR3 DNA reads TGCAGCGGTGGGACTAGTGGGGCCAACGTCCTGACTTTC.

This clonotype has more than one count but fewer than ten. The V gene is TRBV20-1, the J gene TRBJ2-7; maybe TRBD1 (5 bases). The CDR3 sequence is 14 residues long. CDR1 and CDR2 from the germline V gene are DFQATT and SNEGSKA (reference sequence). V shed 6 bases and J shed 0 bases, with 15 bases lying between them. CDR3 DNA sequence: TGCAGTGCCGGACAATGGGAAAGCTCCTACGAGCAGTACTTC. Translation gives CSAGQWESSYEQYF.

A few counts support this clonotype. V usage is TRBV9 and J usage is TRBJ2-3; 7 positions agree with TRBD2. J gave up 1 base and V 2 bases, and 1 base lay outside the gene matches. There are 14 residues in the CDR3. The V gene's germline CDR1 is SGDLS and CDR2 YYNGEE. The CDR3 nucleotides read TGTGCCAGCAGCGTCAGCGGGGGCACAGATACGCAGTATTTT. This translates into CASSVSGGTDTQYF.

This clonotype was seen at least ten times. J is TRBJ1-3 and V is TRBV7-8; 7 bases agree with TRBD1. Germline CDR1 reads SGHVS; CDR2 reads FQNEAQ. The CDR3 covers 16 residues. The V segment lost 5 bases and the J segment 1 base; nucleotides outside the gene matches: 8. The CDR3 region has the DNA TGTGCCAGCAGCGAACGACAGGGAAAGTCTGGAAACACCATATATTTT. This sequence encodes CASSERQGKSGNTIYF.

Concerning this clonotype: A much larger clone differs by one base, so this may be a read error. The chain uses TRBV11-1 and TRBJ2-2; the D gene is possibly TRBD2 (5 bases). Germline CDR1 and CDR2: SGHAT and FQDESV (reference sequence). The CDR3 contains 13 residues. The CDR3 loop reads CASSARNTGKLFF. The DNA for the CDR3 is TGTGCCAGCAGCGCCAGAAACACCGGGAAGCTGTTTTTT. Supplemented by reference TRBV11-1 and TRBJ2-2, the full variable domain reads EAEVAQSPRYKITEKSQAVAFWCDPISGHATLYWYRQILGQGPELLVQFQDESVVDDSQLPKDRFSAERLKGVDSTLKIQPAELGDSAMYLCASSARNTGKLFFGEGSRLTVL.

The chain links TRBV15 to TRBJ1-5; D is unclear. The CDR3 has 12 residues. V lost 8 bases and J 0 bases, leaving 5 bases between the germline ends. The germline V gene has CDR1 LNHNV and CDR2 YYDKDF (reference sequence). The DNA for the CDR3 is TGTGCCACCGGCCATAGCAATCAGCCCCAGCATTTT. Protein: CATGHSNQPQHF. The variable domain in full, with the rest retrieved from reference TRBV15 and TRBJ1-5, is DAMVIQNPRYQVTQFGKPVTLSCSQTLNHNVMYWYQQKSSQAPKLLFHYYDKDFNNEADTPDNFQSRRPNTSFCFLDIRSPGLGDTAMYLCATGHSNQPQHFGDGTRLSIL.

The sample holds many counts of this clonotype. V usage is TRBV7-2 and J usage is TRBJ1-2; 8 bases line up with TRBD1. V lost 6 bases to trimming and J lost 7 bases; unmatched junction nucleotides: 10. The V gene's germline CDR1 is SGHTA and CDR2 FQGNSA. The CDR3 consists of 14 residues. This CDR3 reads CASRRGQGVGGYTF. The CDR3 region has the DNA TGTGCCAGCAGAAGAGGACAGGGTGTAGGTGGCTACACCTTC.

The chain employs TRBV4-1 and TRBJ2-2; 8 nucleotides match TRBD1. The ends lost 4 bases at V and 3 bases at J; junction bases unmatched: 4. The germline CDR1 and CDR2 sequences are MGHRA and YSYEKL. The CDR3 is made up of 15 amino acids. The CDR3 sequence: CASSPGGAYTGELFF. DNA of the CDR3: TGCGCCAGCAGCCCAGGGGGCGCATACACCGGGGAGCTGTTTTTT.

In this sample, this clonotype turned up a few times. The V and J genes are TRBV5-1 and TRBJ1-2, with 9 bases identical to TRBD1. Per the germline V gene, CDR1 is SGHRS and CDR2 is YFSETQ. The CDR3 is made up of 15 amino acids. With 3 bases clipped from V and 6 bases from J, the junction kept 9 bases outside the gene matches. CDR3 in DNA: TGCGCCAGCAGCTCGACATCGGACAGGGGCCATGGCTACACCTTC. This codes for CASSSTSDRGHGYTF.

The CDR3 nucleotides read TGTGCCAGCAGTTTATTGGTAGCGGGACGAGACGGGGAGCTGTTTTTT. It codes for CASSLLVAGRDGELFF. The genes are TRBV28 and TRBJ2-2, with 8 bases identical to TRBD2. The germline V gene encodes CDR1 MDHEN and CDR2 SYDVKM. The CDR3 sequence is 16 residues long. V shed 1 base, J shed 7 bases, and the junction held 8 bases outside the gene matches.

This clonotype was counted many times. CDR3 residues: CASSLNAGGSTDTQYF. CDR3 DNA sequence: TGTGCCAGCAGCTTGAATGCGGGGGGTAGCACAGATACGCAGTATTTT. The chain couples TRBV7-2 to TRBJ2-3; 8 bases are a match to TRBD2. Germline CDR1 reads SGHTA; CDR2 reads FQGNSA. This CDR3 has 16 residues. V dropped 3 bases and J dropped 0; count of bases not matched to a gene: 5. Variable domain in full (rest from reference TRBV7-2 and TRBJ2-3): GAGVSQSPSNKVTEKGKDVELRCDPISGHTALYWYRQSLGQGLEFLIYFQGNSAPDKSGLPSDRFSAERTGGSVSTLTIQRTQQEDSAVYLCASSLNAGGSTDTQYFGPGTRLTVL.

The V gene is TRBV7-9, the J gene TRBJ2-7; 8 bases are shared with TRBD2. V trimming: 3 bases; J trimming: 7 bases; junction bases outside the gene matches: 11. Germline V gene data show CDR1 as SEHNR and CDR2 as FQNEAQ (reference sequence). The CDR3 runs 15 residues. CDR3 bases: TGTGCCAGCAGCTTGGCAGGCCTCCGGGGGGGGGAGCAGTACTTC. It is translated as CASSLAGLRGGEQYF.

This clonotype was detected many times. The J gene is TRBJ1-1, the V gene TRBV7-3; D ambiguous. The V end lost 3 bases, the J end lost 3 bases, and 8 bases lay between the germline ends. Germline lookup yields CDR1 SGHTA and CDR2 FQGTGA. The CDR3 runs 13 residues. CDR3 amino acids: CASSLGIHTEAFF. CDR3 sequence (DNA): TGTGCCAGCAGCTTGGGGATTCACACTGAAGCTTTCTTT. The full variable domain, its missing parts supplied by reference TRBV7-3 and TRBJ1-1, is GAGVSQTPSNKVTEKGKYVELRCDPISGHTALYWYRQSLGQGPEFLIYFQGTGAADDSGLPNDRFFAVRPEGSVSTLKIQRTERGDSAVYLCASSLGIHTEAFFGQGTRLTVV.

At least ten counts were recorded for this clonotype. The gene calls are TRBV7-2 and TRBJ2-7, with 12 nucleotides matching TRBD2. Per the germline V gene, CDR1 is SGHTA and CDR2 is FQGNSA. CDR3 length: 14 residues. The V gene end was trimmed by 7 bases and the J gene end by 6 bases; junction bases not matched to a gene: 7. The CDR3 sequence: CASNRLAGASEQYF. CDR3 bases: TGTGCCAGCAACCGACTAGCGGGAGCCTCCGAGCAGTACTTC.